The next 2 T cell receptor beta chains were all read from a single sample in a study of OX40 agonist ivuxolimab in advanced cancers. TCRdb's copy holds only in-frame clones and misses some; the assay was immunoSEQ multiplex PCR. This table has tens of thousands of clones, around 92% appearing once. The material was CD4+ or CD8+ T cells sorted from blood, obtained in a trial of the OX40 agonist ivuxolimab. Receptors originate from an adult with an advanced solid tumor such as melanoma, head and neck, liver or kidney cancer.

V and J are TRBV4-1 and TRBJ1-1, with 8 bases matching TRBD1. The V segment lost 4 bases and the J segment 1 base; nucleotides outside the gene matches: 2. Germline-derived CDR1 and CDR2 are MGHRA and YSYEKL. The CDR3 spans 14 residues. The CDR3: CASSLGQGNTEAFF. Here the CDR3 DNA reads TGCGCCAGCAGCCTCGGACAGGGGAACACTGAAGCTTTCTTT.

With respect to this clone: A single base separates this from a much larger clone, so it may be a read error. The chain links TRBV7-8 to TRBJ2-7, with a tentative D call TRBD1 (5 bases). Trimming stripped 7 bases from V and 1 base from J, with 5 bases between. The germline V gene encodes CDR1 SGHVS and CDR2 FQNEAQ. The CDR3 spans 11 residues. CDR3 in amino acids: CASTGSYEQYF. As DNA, the CDR3 is TGTGCCAGCACAGGGTCCTACGAGCAGTACTTC.